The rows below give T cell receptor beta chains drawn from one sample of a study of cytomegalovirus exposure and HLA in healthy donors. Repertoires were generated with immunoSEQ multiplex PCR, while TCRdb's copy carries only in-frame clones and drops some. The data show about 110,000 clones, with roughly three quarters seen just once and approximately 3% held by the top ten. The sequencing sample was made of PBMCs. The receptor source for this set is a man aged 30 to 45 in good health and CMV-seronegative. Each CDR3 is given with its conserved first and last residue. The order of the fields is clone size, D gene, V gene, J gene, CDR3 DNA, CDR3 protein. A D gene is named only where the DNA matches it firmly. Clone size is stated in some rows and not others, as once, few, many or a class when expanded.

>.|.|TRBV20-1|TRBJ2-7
TGCAGTGCTAGTAGCGGCTACGAGCAGTACTTC
CSASSGYEQYF
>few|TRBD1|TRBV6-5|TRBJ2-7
TGTGCCACCAGGGGCTCGGGACAGGGGGAACAAGAGCAGTACTTC
CATRGSGQGEQEQYF
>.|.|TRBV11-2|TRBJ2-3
TGTGCCAGCTTCTTAGTAGGAGGGTCGACAGATACGCAGTATTTT
CASFLVGGSTDTQYF
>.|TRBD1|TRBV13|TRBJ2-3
TGTGCCAGCAGCCCACCGAAACAGGGGCCCCTGGCGGATACGCAGTATTTT
CASSPPKQGPLADTQYF
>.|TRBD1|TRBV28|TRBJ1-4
TGTGCCAGCAGTTCGATAACAGGGGGTAATGAAAAACTGTTTTTT
CASSSITGGNEKLFF
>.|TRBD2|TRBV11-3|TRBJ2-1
TGTGCCAGCAGGGGGACTAGCCCCTACAATGAGCAGTTCTTC
CASRGTSPYNEQFF
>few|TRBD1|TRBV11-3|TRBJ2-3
TGTGCCAGCAGCCGGGGCCGACAGGGCTACACAGATACGCAGTATTTT
CASSRGRQGYTDTQYF
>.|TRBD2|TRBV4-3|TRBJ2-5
TGCGCCAGCAGCCAAGAACTAGCGGGAGTCCCAGAGACCCAGTACTTC
CASSQELAGVPETQYF
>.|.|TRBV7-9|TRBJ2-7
TGTTCCAGCAGCTCCCCCCTCGGCGAGCAGTACTTC
CSSSSPLGEQYF
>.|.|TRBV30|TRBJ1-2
TGTGCCACGAAGGGAGGGGATAACTATGGCTACACCTTC
CATKGGDNYGYTF
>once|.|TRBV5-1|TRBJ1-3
TGCGCCAGCAGCTTAGAGGGGGTCGGAAACACCATATATTTT
CASSLEGVGNTIYF
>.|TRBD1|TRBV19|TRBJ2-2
TGTGCCAGTAGTATAAGACAGGGGGCCGGGGAGCTGTTTTTT
CASSIRQGAGELFF
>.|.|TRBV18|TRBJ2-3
TGTGCCAGCTCACCATTCTCTAGTTCCACAGATACGCAGTATTTT
CASSPFSSSTDTQYF
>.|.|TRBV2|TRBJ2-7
TGTGCCAGCTTACGACCGTCTTCGGGCGAGCAGTACTTC
CASLRPSSGEQYF
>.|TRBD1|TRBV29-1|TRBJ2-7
TGCAGCGCGGGACAGGGGTCCCTCTACGAGCAGTACTTC
CSAGQGSLYEQYF
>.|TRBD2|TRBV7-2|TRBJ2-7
TGTGCCAGCAGCTCTAGCGGGAGGGCCTACGAGCAGTACTTC
CASSSSGRAYEQYF
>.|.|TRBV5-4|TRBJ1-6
TGTGCCAGCAGCCCCTCCGGGGTGGGGGGGTATTCACCCCTCCACTTT
CASSPSGVGGYSPLHF
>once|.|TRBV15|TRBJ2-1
TGTGCCACCAGCAGAACACTAGAGAATGAGCAGTTCTTC
CATSRTLENEQFF
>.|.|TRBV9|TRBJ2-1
TGTGCCAGCAGCGTAGGGGCCCTTACCGGGCAGTTCTTC
CASSVGALTGQFF
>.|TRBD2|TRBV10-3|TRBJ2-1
TGTGCCATCAGCACCGGGACTAGCGGGATCTCCTACAATGAGCAGTTCTTC
CAISTGTSGISYNEQFF
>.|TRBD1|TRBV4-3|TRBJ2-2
TGCGCCAGCAGCCAACAGGGACAGGGGCAATACAACACCGGGGAGCTGTTTTTT
CASSQQGQGQYNTGELFF
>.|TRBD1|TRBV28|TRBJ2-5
TGTGCCAGCAGTTGGAGACAGGGGACGGAGGAGACCCAGTACTTC
CASSWRQGTEETQYF
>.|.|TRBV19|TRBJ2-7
TGTGCCAGTAGTCCTCCCGGCTCCTACGAGCAGTACTTC
CASSPPGSYEQYF
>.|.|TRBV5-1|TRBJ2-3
TGCGCCAGCAGCTTGGATGGGCTAGCTCCTCGTACGCAGTATTTT
CASSLDGLAPRTQYF
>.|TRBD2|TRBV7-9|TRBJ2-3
TGTGCCAGCAGCCTGGGCATTAGCGGGAATACAGATACGCAGTATTTT
CASSLGISGNTDTQYF